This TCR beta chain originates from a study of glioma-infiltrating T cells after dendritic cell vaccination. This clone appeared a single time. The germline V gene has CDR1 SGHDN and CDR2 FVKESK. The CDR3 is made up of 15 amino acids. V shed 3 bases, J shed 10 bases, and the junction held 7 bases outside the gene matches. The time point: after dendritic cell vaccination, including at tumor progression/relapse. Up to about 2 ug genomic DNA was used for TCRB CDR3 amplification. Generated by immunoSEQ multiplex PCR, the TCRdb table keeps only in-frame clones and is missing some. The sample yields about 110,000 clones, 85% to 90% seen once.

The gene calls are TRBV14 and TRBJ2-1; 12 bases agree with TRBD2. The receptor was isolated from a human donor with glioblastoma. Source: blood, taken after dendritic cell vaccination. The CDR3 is CASSQTSGSIGEQFF. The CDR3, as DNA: TGTGCCAGCAGCCAGACTAGCGGGAGTATTGGAGAGCAGTTCTTC. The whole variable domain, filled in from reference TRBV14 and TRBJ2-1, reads EAGVTQFPSHSVIEKGQTVTLRCDPISGHDNLYWYRRVMGKEIKFLLHFVKESKQDESGMPNNRFLAERTGGTYSTLKVQPAELEDSGVYFCASSQTSGSIGEQFFGPGTRLTVL.